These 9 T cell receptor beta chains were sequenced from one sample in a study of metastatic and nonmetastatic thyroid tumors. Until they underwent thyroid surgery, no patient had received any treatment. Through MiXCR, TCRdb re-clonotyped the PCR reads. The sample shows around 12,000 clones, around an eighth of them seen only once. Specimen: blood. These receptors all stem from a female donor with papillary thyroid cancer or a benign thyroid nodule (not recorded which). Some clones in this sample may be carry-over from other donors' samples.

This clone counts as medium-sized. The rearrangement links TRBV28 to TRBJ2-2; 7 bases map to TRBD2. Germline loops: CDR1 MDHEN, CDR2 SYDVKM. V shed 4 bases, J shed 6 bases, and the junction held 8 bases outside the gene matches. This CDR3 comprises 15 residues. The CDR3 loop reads CASSYAGAGSGELFF. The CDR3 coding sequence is TGTGCCAGCAGTTATGCGGGAGCTGGGTCCGGGGAGCTGTTTTTT. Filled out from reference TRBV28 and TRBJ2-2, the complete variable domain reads DVKVTQSSRYLVKRTGEKVFLECVQDMDHENMFWYRQDPGLGLRLIYFSYDVKMKEKGDIPEGYSVSREKKERFSLILESASTNQTSMYLCASSYAGAGSGELFFGEGSRLTVL.

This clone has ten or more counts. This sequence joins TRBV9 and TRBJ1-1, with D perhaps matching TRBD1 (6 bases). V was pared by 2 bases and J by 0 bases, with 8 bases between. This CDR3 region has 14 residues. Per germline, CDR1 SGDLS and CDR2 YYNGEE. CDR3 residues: CASSVRGLNTEAFF. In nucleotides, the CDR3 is TGTGCCAGCAGCGTTCGGGGGCTGAACACTGAAGCTTTCTTT.

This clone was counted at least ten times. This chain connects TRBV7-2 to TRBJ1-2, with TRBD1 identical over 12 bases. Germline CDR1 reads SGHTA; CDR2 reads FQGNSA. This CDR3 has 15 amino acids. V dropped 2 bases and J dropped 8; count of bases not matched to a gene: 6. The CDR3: CASSLPGQGAGGYTF. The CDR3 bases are TGTGCCAGCAGCTTACCGGGACAGGGGGCCGGGGGCTACACCTTC.

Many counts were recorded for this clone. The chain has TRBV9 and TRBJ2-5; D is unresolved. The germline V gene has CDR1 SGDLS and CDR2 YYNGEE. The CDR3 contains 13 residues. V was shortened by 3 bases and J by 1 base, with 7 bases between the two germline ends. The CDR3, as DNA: TGTGCCAGCAGCGCCAGGCCCCAAGAGACCCAGTACTTC. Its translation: CASSARPQETQYF. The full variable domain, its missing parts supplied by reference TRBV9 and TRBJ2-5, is DSGVTQTPKHLITATGQRVTLRCSPRSGDLSVYWYQQSLDQGLQFLIQYYNGEERAKGNILERFSAQQFPDLHSELNLSSLELGDSALYFCASSARPQETQYFGPGTRLLVL.

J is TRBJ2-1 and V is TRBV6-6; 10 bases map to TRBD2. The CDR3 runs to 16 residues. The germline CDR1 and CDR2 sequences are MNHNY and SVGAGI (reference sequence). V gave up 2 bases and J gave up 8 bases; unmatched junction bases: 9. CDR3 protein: CASSYPGLAGVYEQFF. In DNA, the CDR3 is TGTGCCAGCAGTTACCCCGGTCTAGCGGGAGTATATGAGCAGTTCTTC.

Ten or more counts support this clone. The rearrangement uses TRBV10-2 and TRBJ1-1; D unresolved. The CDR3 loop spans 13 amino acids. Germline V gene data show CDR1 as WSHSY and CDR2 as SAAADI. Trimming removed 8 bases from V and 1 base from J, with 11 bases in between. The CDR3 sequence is CASPPWGNTEAFF. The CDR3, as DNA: TGCGCCAGCCCACCCTGGGGGAACACTGAAGCTTTCTTT.

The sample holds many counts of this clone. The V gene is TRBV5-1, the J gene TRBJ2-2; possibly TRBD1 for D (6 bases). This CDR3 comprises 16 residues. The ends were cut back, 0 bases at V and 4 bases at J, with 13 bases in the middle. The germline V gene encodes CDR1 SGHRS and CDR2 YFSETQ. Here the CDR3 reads CASSLDGGRGTGELFF. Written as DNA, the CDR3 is TGCGCCAGCAGCTTGGATGGGGGCCGCGGCACCGGGGAGCTGTTTTTT. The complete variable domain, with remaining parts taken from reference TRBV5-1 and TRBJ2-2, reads KAGVTQTPRYLIKTRGQQVTLSCSPISGHRSVSWYQQTPGQGLQFLFEYFSETQRNKGNFPGRFSGRQFSNSRSEMNVSTLELGDSALYLCASSLDGGRGTGELFFGEGSRLTVL.

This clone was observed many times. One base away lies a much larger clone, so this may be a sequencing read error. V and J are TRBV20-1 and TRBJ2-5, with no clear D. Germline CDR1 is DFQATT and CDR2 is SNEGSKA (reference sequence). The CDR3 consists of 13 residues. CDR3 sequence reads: CSARGASQETRYF. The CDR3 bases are TGCAGTGCTAGAGGGGCAAGCCAAGAGACCCGGTACTTC.

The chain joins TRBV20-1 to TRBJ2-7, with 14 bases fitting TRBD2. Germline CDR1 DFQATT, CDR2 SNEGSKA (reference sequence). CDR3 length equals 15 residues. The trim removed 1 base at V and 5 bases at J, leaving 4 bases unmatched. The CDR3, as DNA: TGCAGTGCTAGAGCGATGACTAGCGGGAGGGACGAGCAGTACTTC. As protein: CSARAMTSGRDEQYF.